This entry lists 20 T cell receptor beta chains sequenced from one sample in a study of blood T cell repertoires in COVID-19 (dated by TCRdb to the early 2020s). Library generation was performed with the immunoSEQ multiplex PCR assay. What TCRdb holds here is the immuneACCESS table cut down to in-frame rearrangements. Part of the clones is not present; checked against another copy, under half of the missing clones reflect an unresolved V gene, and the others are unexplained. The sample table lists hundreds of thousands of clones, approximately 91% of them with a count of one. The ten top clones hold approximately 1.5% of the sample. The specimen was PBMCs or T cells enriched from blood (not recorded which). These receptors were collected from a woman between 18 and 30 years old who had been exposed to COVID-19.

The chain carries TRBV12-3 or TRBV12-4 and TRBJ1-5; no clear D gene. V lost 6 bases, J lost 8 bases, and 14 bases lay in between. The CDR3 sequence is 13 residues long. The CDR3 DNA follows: TGTGCCAGCAGCCTTAGGATAGCTAAGCCCCAGCATTTT. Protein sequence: CASSLRIAKPQHF.

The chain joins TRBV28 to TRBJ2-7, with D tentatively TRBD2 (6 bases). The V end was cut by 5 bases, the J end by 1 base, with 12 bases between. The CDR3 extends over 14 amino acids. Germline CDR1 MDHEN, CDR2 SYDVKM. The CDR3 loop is CASSQVGTSYEQYF. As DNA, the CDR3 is TGTGCCAGCAGTCAGGTGGGGACTTCCTACGAGCAGTACTTC.

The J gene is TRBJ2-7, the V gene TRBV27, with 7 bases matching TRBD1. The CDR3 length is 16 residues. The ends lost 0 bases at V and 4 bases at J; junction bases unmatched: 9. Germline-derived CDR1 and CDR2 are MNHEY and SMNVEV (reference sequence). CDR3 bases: TGTGCCAGCAGTTTATCAGGGGGCCTGCTCCTATACGAGCAGTACTTC. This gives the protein CASSLSGGLLLYEQYF.

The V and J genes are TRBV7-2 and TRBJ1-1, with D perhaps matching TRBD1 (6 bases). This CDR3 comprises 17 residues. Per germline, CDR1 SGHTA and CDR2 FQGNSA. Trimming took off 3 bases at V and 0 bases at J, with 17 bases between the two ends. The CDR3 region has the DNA TGTGCCAGCAGCTTTGGGGGGGCAGCAAGTTTGAACACTGAAGCTTTCTTT. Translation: CASSFGGAASLNTEAFF.

CDR3 in amino acids: CASSPTEETQYF. The CDR3 DNA is TGCGCCAGCAGCCCGACAGAAGAGACCCAGTACTTC. The genes are TRBV5-1 and TRBJ2-5; D is perhaps TRBD1 (5 bases). The length of the CDR3 is 12 residues. Trimming cost V 4 bases and J 3 bases, with 7 bases left between them. In germline, CDR1 is SGHRS, CDR2 YFSETQ.

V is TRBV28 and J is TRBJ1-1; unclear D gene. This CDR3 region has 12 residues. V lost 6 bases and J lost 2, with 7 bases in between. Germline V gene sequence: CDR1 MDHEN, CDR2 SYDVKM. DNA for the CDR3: TGTGCCAGCAGACGGGGAAACACTGAAGCTTTCTTT. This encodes CASRRGNTEAFF.

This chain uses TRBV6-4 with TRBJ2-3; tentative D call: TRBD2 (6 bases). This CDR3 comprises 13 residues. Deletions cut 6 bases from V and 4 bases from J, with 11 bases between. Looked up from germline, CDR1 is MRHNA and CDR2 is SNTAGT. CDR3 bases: TGTGCCAGCAGACCCGGGACTGCAGATACGCAGTATTTT. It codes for CASRPGTADTQYF.

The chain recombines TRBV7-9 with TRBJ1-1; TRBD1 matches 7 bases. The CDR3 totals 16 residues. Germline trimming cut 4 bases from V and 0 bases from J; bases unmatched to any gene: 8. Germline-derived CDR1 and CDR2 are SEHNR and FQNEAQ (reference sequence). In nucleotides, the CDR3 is TGTGCCAGCAGCTCACCGGGACAGAATATGAACACTGAAGCTTTCTTT. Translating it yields CASSSPGQNMNTEAFF.

CDR3: CASGAYDTQYF. In DNA form, the CDR3 reads TGTGCCAGTGGAGCGTATGATACGCAGTATTTT. The V call is TRBV6-5, the J call TRBJ2-3; no clear D gene. Trimming shortened V by 9 bases and J by 6 bases, and 10 bases separated the two germline ends. The CDR3 contains 11 residues. Germline V gives CDR1 MNHEY, CDR2 SVGAGI.

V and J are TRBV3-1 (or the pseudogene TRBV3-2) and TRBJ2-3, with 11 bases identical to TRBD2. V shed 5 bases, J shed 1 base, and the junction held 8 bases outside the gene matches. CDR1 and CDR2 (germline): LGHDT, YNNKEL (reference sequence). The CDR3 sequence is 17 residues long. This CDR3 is CASSSSLAGGGTDTQYF. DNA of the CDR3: TGTGCCAGCAGCTCCAGCTTAGCGGGAGGGGGCACAGATACGCAGTATTTT.

The CDR3 region is CATRPSGSSGNTIYF. The CDR3 coding sequence is TGTGCCACGAGACCGAGCGGAAGCTCTGGAAACACCATATATTTT. The J gene is TRBJ1-3, the V gene TRBV7-2; D is undetermined. V dropped 10 bases and J dropped 0 bases, with 16 bases sitting between them. This CDR3 comprises 15 residues. CDR1 and CDR2 (germline): SGHTA, FQGNSA. The full variable domain, completed using reference TRBV7-2 and TRBJ1-3, is GAGVSQSPSNKVTEKGKDVELRCDPISGHTALYWYRQSLGQGLEFLIYFQGNSAPDKSGLPSDRFSAERTGGSVSTLTIQRTQQEDSAVYLCATRPSGSSGNTIYFGEGSWLTVV.

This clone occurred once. In nucleotides, the CDR3 is TGCGCCAGCAGCCAAGATCGGTTTGGGCCCTACGAGCAGTACTTC. Translated: CASSQDRFGPYEQYF. This sequence joins TRBV4-1 and TRBJ2-7; D remains unclear. Between the trimmed V and J ends, which lost 0 bases and 2 bases, there was a span of 11 bases. CDR3 length: 15 amino acids. CDR1 is MGHRA, CDR2 YSYEKL, per germline.

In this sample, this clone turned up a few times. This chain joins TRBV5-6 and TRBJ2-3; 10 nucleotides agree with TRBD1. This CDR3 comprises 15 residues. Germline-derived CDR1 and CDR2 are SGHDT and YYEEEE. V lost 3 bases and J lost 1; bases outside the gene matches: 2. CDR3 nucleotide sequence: TGTGCCAGCAGCTGGACAGGGGGTCGCACAGATACGCAGTATTTT. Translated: CASSWTGGRTDTQYF.

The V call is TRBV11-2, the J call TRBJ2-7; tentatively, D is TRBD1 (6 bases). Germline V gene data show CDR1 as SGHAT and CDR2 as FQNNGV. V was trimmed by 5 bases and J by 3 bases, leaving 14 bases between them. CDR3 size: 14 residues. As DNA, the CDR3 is TGTGCCAGCAGCCCTAACCCCAGGGGCTACGAGCAGTACTTC. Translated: CASSPNPRGYEQYF.

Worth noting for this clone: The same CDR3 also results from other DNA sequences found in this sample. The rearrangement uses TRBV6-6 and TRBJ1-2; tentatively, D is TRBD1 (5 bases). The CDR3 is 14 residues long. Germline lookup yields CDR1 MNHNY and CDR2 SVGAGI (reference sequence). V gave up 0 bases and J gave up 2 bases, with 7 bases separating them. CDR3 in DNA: TGTGCCAGCAGTTACTCGGGGGGAAACTATGGCTACACCTTC. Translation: CASSYSGGNYGYTF.

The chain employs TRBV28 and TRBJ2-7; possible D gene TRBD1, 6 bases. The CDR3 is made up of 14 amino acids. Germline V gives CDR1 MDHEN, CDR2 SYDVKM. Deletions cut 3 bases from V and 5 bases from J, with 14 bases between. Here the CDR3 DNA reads TGTGCCAGCAGTTTTATCAGGGGAAGGGACGAGCAGTACTTC. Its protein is CASSFIRGRDEQYF.

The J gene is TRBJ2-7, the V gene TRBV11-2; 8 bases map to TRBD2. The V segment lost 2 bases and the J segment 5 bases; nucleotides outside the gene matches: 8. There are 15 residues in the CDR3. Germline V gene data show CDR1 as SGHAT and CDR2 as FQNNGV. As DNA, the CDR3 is TGTGCCAGCAGCTTAACGACTAGCGCTTACCACGAGCAGTACTTC. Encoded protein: CASSLTTSAYHEQYF.

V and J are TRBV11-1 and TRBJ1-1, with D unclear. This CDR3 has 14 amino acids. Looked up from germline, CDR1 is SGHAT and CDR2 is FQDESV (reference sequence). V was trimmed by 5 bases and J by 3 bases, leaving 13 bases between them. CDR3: CASSAPIRDTEAFF. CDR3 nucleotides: TGTGCCAGCAGCGCGCCCATCCGGGACACTGAAGCTTTCTTT.

CDR3 nucleotides: TGTGCCAGCAGCTTAGATCCAGGGGGAAATCAGCCCCAGCATTTT. It codes for CASSLDPGGNQPQHF. The gene calls are TRBV11-2 and TRBJ1-5; 7 bases are a match to TRBD1. The CDR3 is 15 residues long. Trimming cost V 0 bases and J 4 bases; bases outside gene matches: 3. Germline assignment: CDR1 SGHAT and CDR2 FQNNGV. Drawing the rest from reference TRBV11-2 and TRBJ1-5, the complete variable domain is EAGVAQSPRYKIIEKRQSVAFWCNPISGHATLYWYQQILGQGPKLLIQFQNNGVVDDSQLPKDRFSAERLKGVDSTLKIQPAKLEDSAVYLCASSLDPGGNQPQHFGDGTRLSIL.

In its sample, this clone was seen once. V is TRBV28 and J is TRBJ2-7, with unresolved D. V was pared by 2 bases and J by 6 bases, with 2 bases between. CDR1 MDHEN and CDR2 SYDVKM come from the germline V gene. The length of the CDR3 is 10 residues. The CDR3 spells CASSLREQYF. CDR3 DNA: TGTGCCAGCAGTTTACGCGAGCAGTACTTC.